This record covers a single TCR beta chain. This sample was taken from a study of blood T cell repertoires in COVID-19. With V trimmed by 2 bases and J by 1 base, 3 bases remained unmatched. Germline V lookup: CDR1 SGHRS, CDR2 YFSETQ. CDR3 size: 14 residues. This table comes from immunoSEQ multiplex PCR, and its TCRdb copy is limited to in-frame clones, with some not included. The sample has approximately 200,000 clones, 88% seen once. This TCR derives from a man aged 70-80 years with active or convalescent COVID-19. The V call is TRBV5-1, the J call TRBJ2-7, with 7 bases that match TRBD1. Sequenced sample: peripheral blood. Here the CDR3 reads CASSFPGGSYEQYF. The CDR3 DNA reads TGCGCCAGCAGCTTCCCAGGGGGATCCTACGAGCAGTACTTC.